The 24 T cell receptor beta chains below come from one sample, sequenced in a study of T cells after yellow fever vaccination. One entry per CDR3 protein, called by TCRdb with MiXCR from the 5' RACE reads. The sample lists about 320,000 distinct CDR3 sequences, 3.5% to 4.5% seen once, with less than 20% in the top ten. The material was PBMCs, obtained 15 days after the yellow fever booster vaccination. These TCRs come from a young man who received the YFV17D yellow fever vaccine.

The rearrangement joins TRBV5-1 to TRBJ2-2; D perhaps matches TRBD1 (5 bases). The CDR3 runs to 16 residues. The ends were cut back, 3 bases at V and 14 bases at J, with 26 bases in the middle. Germline CDR1 and CDR2: SGHRS and YFSETQ. In DNA form, the CDR3 reads TGCGCCAGCAGCTATACCACCGCCATCACAGGCTGGAGCCTGTTTTTT. This encodes CASSYTTAITGWSLFF.

The CDR3 here is CASSAGPLVWEQYV. The CDR3 coding sequence is TGTGCCAGCAGCGCAGGGCCCCTGGTGTGGGAGCAGTACGTC. This chain joins TRBV7-8 and TRBJ2-7, with D possibly matching TRBD1 (5 bases). V was pared by 5 bases and J by 7 bases, with 18 bases between. There are 14 residues in the CDR3. Germline V lookup: CDR1 SGHVS, CDR2 FQNEAQ.

Many counts were recorded for this clonotype. The V call is TRBV3-1, the J call TRBJ2-3; D is unresolved. The V gene's germline CDR1 is LGHDT and CDR2 YNNKEL (reference sequence). V was trimmed by 3 bases and J by 5 bases, leaving 3 bases between them. This CDR3 contains 11 residues. The DNA of the CDR3 is TGTGCCAGCAGCCACAGAGATACGCAGTATTTT. This gives the protein CASSHRDTQYF.

This chain links TRBV28 with TRBJ2-7; 9 nucleotides align to TRBD1. Trimming at V came to 4 bases and at J to 4 bases, leaving 11 bases not matched to a gene. This CDR3 is built from 16 residues. Germline V gene lookup returns CDR1 MDHEN and CDR2 SYDVKM. The CDR3 is CASSSPTGTGIYEQYV. CDR3 bases: TGTGCCAGCAGTTCACCTACCGGGACAGGGATATACGAGCAGTACGTC.

Ten or more counts support this clonotype. The V gene is TRBV12-3 or TRBV12-4, the J gene TRBJ1-4; D uncertain. The CDR3 spans 17 residues. Trimming took off 1 base at V and 8 bases at J, with 20 bases between the two ends. The CDR3 region has the DNA TGTGCCAGCAGTTTAGACTTACAAGCGGGCCCGTCCGAAAAACTGTTTTTT. This encodes CASSLDLQAGPSEKLFF.

This clonotype appeared many times. V and J are TRBV7-2 and TRBJ2-1; D is undetermined. This CDR3 has 13 amino acids. The ends were cut back, 3 bases at V and 4 bases at J, with 7 bases in the middle. The germline V gene encodes CDR1 SGHTA and CDR2 FQGNSA. In DNA, the CDR3 is TGTGCCAGCAGCTTGAACAGATACAATGAGCAGTTCTTC. It codes for CASSLNRYNEQFF.

The chain is built from TRBV9 and TRBJ2-5; D not resolved. The V gene's germline CDR1 is SGDLS and CDR2 YYNGEE. The V gene lost 0 bases and the J gene lost 4 bases, with 10 bases spanning the gap. This CDR3 region has 14 residues. CDR3 amino acids: CASSVGSMRETQYF. The CDR3 coding sequence is TGTGCCAGCAGCGTAGGGAGTATGAGAGAGACCCAGTACTTC. Full variable domain (outside the CDR3, taken from reference TRBV9 and TRBJ2-5): DSGVTQTPKHLITATGQRVTLRCSPRSGDLSVYWYQQSLDQGLQFLIQYYNGEERAKGNILERFSAQQFPDLHSELNLSSLELGDSALYFCASSVGSMRETQYFGPGTRLLVL.

This clonotype was seen ten or more times. This rearrangement joins TRBV6-1 to TRBJ2-7, with TRBD1 matching over 12 bases. CDR1 MNHNS and CDR2 SASEGT come from the germline V gene. Trimming at V came to 4 bases and at J to 4 bases, leaving 2 bases not matched to a gene. CDR3 size: 14 residues. The CDR3 region is CASSVGQGAYEQYV. DNA of the CDR3: TGTGCCAGCAGTGTGGGACAGGGGGCTTACGAGCAGTACGTC.

This clonotype was observed many times. This chain links TRBV6-2 or TRBV6-3 with TRBJ1-2; D is ambiguous. The V end was cut by 6 bases, the J end by 4 bases, with 9 bases between. This CDR3 has 12 amino acids. Per germline, CDR1 MNHEY and CDR2 SVGEGT. The CDR3 DNA is TGTGCCAGCAGCCCCCAATTCTATGGCTACACCTTC. It yields the protein CASSPQFYGYTF.

This clonotype occurred a few times. CDR3 nucleotide sequence: TGCGCCAGCAGCGACCAACAGGGATTACTAGGGGATACGCAGTATTTT. This sequence encodes CASSDQQGLLGDTQYF. The chain carries TRBV5-1 and TRBJ2-3; a possible D gene is TRBD1 (6 bases). The germline V gene has CDR1 SGHRS and CDR2 YFSETQ. The CDR3 has 16 amino acids. Trimming pared 4 bases from V and 6 bases from J, leaving 21 bases between.

There are many counts of this clonotype. This chain joins TRBV24-1 and TRBJ2-5; unclear D gene. CDR3 length equals 14 residues. The V and J ends lost 1 base and 1 base respectively, with 6 bases between them. Per the germline V gene, CDR1 is KGHDR and CDR2 is SFDVKD. The CDR3 reads CATSDFPGQETQYF. CDR3 coding DNA: TGTGCCACCAGTGATTTTCCAGGCCAAGAGACCCAGTACTTC.

This clonotype was recorded many times. The chain recombines TRBV5-1 with TRBJ1-2, with no clear D. V dropped 4 bases and J dropped 5 bases, with 12 bases sitting between them. CDR1 is SGHRS, CDR2 YFSETQ, per germline. This CDR3 is built from 13 residues. As DNA, the CDR3 is TGCGCCAGCAGCCCAAATGATGTGTATGGCTACACCTTC. It translates to CASSPNDVYGYTF.

The chain recombines TRBV12-3 or TRBV12-4 with TRBJ2-7; D is possibly TRBD1 (5 bases). This CDR3 is built from 15 residues. V was clipped by 10 bases and J by 0 bases, with 19 bases between them. CDR3 sequence: CATSLGQGLSYEQYF. Here the CDR3 DNA reads TGTGCCACCTCATTAGGGCAGGGTCTCTCCTACGAGCAGTACTTC.

This clonotype has a handful of counts. The chain employs TRBV7-3 and TRBJ2-2; TRBD1 aligns across 8 bases. V gave up 5 bases and J gave up 1 base; unmatched junction bases: 3. Germline CDR1 SGHTA, CDR2 FQGTGA. The CDR3 loop spans 15 amino acids. In DNA, the CDR3 is TGTGCCAGCAGCCGTGGACAGGGGAACACCGGGGAGCTGTTTTTT. Its translation: CASSRGQGNTGELFF.

This clonotype was counted between two and nine times. The gene calls are TRBV7-9 and TRBJ2-1; either TRBD1 or TRBD2 may supply D (5 bases each). The CDR3 contains 18 residues. Germline values: CDR1 SEHNR, CDR2 FQNEAQ (reference sequence). Deletions cut 2 bases from V and 0 bases from J, with 17 bases between. The CDR3 region is CASSLPLRGESSYNEQFF. CDR3 in DNA: TGTGCCAGCAGCTTACCTCTCCGAGGGGAGAGCTCCTACAATGAGCAGTTCTTC.

This clonotype was seen repeatedly, ten times or more. The chain employs TRBV11-2 and TRBJ2-5; TRBD2 matches at 7 bases. The CDR3 spans 14 residues. CDR1 and CDR2 (germline): SGHAT, FQNNGV. J was trimmed by 4 bases and V by 5 bases; bases with no gene match: 7. CDR3 loop: CASSPRAGRETQYF. The CDR3 nucleotides read TGTGCCAGCAGCCCCAGAGCGGGGCGAGAGACCCAGTACTTC.

The sample holds many counts of this clonotype. This chain uses TRBV7-2 with TRBJ1-1, with 7 bases lining up with TRBD1. Losses at the gene ends were 7 bases for V and 0 bases for J; bases not matched to a gene: 2. CDR1 is SGHTA, CDR2 FQGNSA, per germline. CDR3 length equals 13 residues. The DNA of the CDR3 is TGTGCCAGCACGGGACAGATGAACACTGAAGCTTTCTTT. Amino acids: CASTGQMNTEAFF.

This clonotype was seen repeatedly, ten times or more. The chain links TRBV7-2 to TRBJ2-5, with D perhaps TRBD1 (6 bases). This CDR3 has 14 residues. CDR1 is SGHTA, CDR2 FQGNSA, per germline. Between the trimmed V and J ends, which lost 3 bases and 5 bases, there was a span of 13 bases. The chain's CDR3 is CASSFQQGRETQYF. The CDR3 DNA is TGTGCCAGCAGCTTCCAACAGGGACGGGAGACCCAGTACTTC.

This clonotype was counted between two and nine times. V usage is TRBV20-1 and J usage is TRBJ1-1; D is undetermined. The V and J ends lost 0 bases and 3 bases respectively, with 14 bases between them. The CDR3 sequence is 15 residues long. The germline gives CDR1 DFQATT, CDR2 SNEGSKA (reference sequence). CDR3 sequence (DNA): TGCAGTGCTAGAGATTCGAGGTCCTTAGACACTGAAGCTTTCTTT. It codes for CSARDSRSLDTEAFF.

The CDR3 DNA reads as TGTGCCAGCTCCAGGGCGGGAGCTGAAGCTTTCTTT. It codes for CASSRAGAEAFF. The chain couples TRBV6-2 or TRBV6-3 to TRBJ1-1; D may be TRBD1 (5 bases). Germline V gene lookup returns CDR1 MNHEY and CDR2 SVGEGT. The germline V and J ends were trimmed by 8 bases and 6 bases, with 13 bases remaining between them. This CDR3 contains 12 residues.

This clonotype was observed many times. The DNA of the CDR3 is TGTGCCAGCAGCTTGAACACTGAAGCTTTCTTT. Protein: CASSLNTEAFF. The chain recombines TRBV5-6 with TRBJ1-1; no reliable D call. This CDR3 has 11 residues. The V end was cut by 1 base, the J end by 2 bases, with 0 bases between. From germline, CDR1 is SGHDT and CDR2 YYEEEE.

In this sample, this clonotype turned up many times. The genes are TRBV6-6 and TRBJ1-6, with 7 bases identical to TRBD1. CDR1 and CDR2 from the germline V gene are MNHNY and SVGAGI (reference sequence). The trim removed 7 bases at V and 10 bases at J, leaving 13 bases unmatched. The CDR3 runs 15 residues. CDR3 residues: CASTPLRQGNSPLHF. Here the CDR3 DNA reads TGTGCCAGCACCCCTTTGCGACAGGGTAACTCACCCCTCCACTTT.

The sample holds many counts of this clonotype. The rearrangement uses TRBV20-1 and TRBJ1-1; D unresolved. The CDR3 contains 14 residues. Looked up from germline, CDR1 is DFQATT and CDR2 is SNEGSKA (reference sequence). V dropped 6 bases and J dropped 0 bases, with 14 bases sitting between them. CDR3 protein: CSALGGDLNTEAFF. In DNA, the CDR3 is TGCAGTGCCCTGGGCGGAGACTTGAACACTGAAGCTTTCTTT.

This clonotype was detected many times. The chain has TRBV7-9 and TRBJ2-2; 10 positions match TRBD1. Germline trimming cut 5 bases from V and 4 bases from J; bases unmatched to any gene: 7. The CDR3 sequence is 16 residues long. Germline V gene data show CDR1 as SEHNR and CDR2 as FQNEAQ (reference sequence). The CDR3: CASSRPGTGVTGELFF. CDR3 DNA: TGTGCCAGCAGCCGACCCGGGACAGGGGTCACCGGGGAGCTGTTTTTT.